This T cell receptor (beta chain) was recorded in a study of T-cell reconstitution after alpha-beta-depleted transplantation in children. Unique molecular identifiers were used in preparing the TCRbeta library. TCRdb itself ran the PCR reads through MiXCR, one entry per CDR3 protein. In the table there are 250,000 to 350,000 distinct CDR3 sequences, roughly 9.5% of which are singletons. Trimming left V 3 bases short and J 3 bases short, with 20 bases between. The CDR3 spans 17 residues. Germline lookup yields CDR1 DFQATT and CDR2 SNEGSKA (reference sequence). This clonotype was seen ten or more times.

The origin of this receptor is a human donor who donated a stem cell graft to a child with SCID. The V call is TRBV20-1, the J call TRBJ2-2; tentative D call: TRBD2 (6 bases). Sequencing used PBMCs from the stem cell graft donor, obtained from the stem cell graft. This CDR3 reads CSARAVGGITHTGELFF. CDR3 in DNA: TGCAGTGCTAGGGCTGTCGGGGGAATAACCCACACCGGGGAGCTGTTTTTT.